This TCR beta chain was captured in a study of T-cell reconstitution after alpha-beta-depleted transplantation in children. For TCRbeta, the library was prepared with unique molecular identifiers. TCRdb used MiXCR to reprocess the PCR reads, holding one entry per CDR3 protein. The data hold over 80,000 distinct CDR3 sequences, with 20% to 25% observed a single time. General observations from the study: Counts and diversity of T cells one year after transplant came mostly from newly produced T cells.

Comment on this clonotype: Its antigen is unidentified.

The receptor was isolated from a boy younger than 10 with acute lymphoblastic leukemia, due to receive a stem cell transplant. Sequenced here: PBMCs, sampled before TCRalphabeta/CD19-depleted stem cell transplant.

The CDR3 loop is CASSLASGGDNEQFF. In nucleotides, the CDR3 is TGTGCCAGCAGCTTAGCTAGCGGAGGAGACAATGAGCAGTTCTTC. V usage is TRBV7-7 and J usage is TRBJ2-1; D may be TRBD2 (6 bases). Germline assignment: CDR1 SSHAT and CDR2 FNYEAQ (reference sequence). Trimming took off 0 bases at V and 5 bases at J, with 11 bases between the two ends. The length of the CDR3 is 15 residues.